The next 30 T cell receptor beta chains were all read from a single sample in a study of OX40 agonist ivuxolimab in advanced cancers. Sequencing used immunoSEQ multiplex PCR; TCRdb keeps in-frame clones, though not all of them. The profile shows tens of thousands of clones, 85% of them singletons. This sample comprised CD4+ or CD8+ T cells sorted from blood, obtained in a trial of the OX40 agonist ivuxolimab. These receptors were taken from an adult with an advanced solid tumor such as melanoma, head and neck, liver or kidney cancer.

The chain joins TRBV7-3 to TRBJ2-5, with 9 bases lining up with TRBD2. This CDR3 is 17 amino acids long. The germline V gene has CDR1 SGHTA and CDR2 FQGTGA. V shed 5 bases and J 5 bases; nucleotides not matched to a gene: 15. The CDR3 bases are TGTGCCAGCAGCCCAACCCCCCGGGCGGGGGGGCCTGAGACCCAGTACTTC. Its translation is CASSPTPRAGGPETQYF.

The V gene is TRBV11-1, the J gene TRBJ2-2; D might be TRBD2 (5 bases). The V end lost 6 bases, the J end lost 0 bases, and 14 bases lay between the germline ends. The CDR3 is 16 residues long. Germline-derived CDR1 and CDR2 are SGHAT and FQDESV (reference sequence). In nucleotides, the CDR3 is TGTGCCAGCAGGAGGAGGCAGAGCACGAACACCGGGGAGCTGTTTTTT. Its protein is CASRRRQSTNTGELFF. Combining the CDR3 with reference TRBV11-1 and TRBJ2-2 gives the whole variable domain EAEVAQSPRYKITEKSQAVAFWCDPISGHATLYWYRQILGQGPELLVQFQDESVVDDSQLPKDRFSAERLKGVDSTLKIQPAELGDSAMYLCASRRRQSTNTGELFFGEGSRLTVL.

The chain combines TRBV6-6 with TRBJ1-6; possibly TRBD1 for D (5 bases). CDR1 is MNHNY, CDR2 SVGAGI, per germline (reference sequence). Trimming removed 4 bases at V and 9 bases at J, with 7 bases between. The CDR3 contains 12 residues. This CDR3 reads CASSFQGSPLHF. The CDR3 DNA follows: TGTGCCAGCAGTTTCCAGGGTTCACCCCTCCACTTT.

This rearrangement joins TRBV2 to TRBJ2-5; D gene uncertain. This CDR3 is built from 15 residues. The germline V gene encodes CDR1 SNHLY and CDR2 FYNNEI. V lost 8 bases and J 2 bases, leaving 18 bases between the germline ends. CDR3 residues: CASAPLAGLQETQYF. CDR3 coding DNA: TGTGCCAGCGCGCCCCTTGCAGGCTTACAAGAGACCCAGTACTTC.

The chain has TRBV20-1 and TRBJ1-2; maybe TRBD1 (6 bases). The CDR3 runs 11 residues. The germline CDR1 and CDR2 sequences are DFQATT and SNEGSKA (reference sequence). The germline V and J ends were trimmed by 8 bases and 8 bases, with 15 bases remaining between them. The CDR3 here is CSIGQSRGYTF. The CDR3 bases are TGCAGTATCGGACAGTCAAGAGGCTACACCTTC.

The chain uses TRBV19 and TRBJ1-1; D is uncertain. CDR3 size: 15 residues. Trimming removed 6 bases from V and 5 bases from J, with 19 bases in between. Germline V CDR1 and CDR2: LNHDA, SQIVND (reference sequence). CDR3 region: CASRNPTAGFTEAFF. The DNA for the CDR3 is TGTGCCAGTAGAAATCCCACAGCCGGATTTACTGAAGCTTTCTTT.

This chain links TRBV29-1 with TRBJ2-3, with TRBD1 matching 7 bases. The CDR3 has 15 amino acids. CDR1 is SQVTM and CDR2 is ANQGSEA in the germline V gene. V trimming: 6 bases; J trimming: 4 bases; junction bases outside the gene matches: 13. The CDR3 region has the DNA TGCAGCGTCGAATTCACAGGGGAAGGCTCAGATACGCAGTATTTT. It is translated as CSVEFTGEGSDTQYF.

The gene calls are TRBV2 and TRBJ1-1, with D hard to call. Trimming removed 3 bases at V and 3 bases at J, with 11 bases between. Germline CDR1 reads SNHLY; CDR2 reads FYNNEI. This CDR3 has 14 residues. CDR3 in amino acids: CASSDFALDTEAFF. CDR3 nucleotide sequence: TGTGCCAGCAGTGATTTCGCCCTGGACACTGAAGCTTTCTTT.

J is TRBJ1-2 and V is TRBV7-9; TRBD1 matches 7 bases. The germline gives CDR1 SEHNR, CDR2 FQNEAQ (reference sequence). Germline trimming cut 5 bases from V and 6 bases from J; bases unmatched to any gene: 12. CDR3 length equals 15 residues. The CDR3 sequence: CASSRDLHRGNGYTF. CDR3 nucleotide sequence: TGTGCCAGCAGCCGCGACCTCCACAGGGGTAATGGCTACACCTTC.

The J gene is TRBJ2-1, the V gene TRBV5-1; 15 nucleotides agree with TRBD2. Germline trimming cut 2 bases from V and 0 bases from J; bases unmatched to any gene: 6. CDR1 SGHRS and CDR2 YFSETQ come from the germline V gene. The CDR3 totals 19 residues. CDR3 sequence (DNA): TGCGCCAGCAGCTTCGGGACTAGCGGGGGGCCCCGCTCCTACAATGAGCAGTTCTTC. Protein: CASSFGTSGGPRSYNEQFF. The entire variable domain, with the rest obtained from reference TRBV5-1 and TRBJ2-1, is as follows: KAGVTQTPRYLIKTRGQQVTLSCSPISGHRSVSWYQQTPGQGLQFLFEYFSETQRNKGNFPGRFSGRQFSNSRSEMNVSTLELGDSALYLCASSFGTSGGPRSYNEQFFGPGTRLTVL.

The CDR3 sequence is CASSFGEAYYEQYF. Here the CDR3 DNA reads TGTGCCAGCAGCTTTGGCGAAGCATACTACGAGCAGTACTTC. The chain carries TRBV7-8 and TRBJ2-7; D is unresolved. The CDR3 is made up of 14 amino acids. Germline V gene data show CDR1 as SGHVS and CDR2 as FQNEAQ. V was cut by 3 bases and J by 3 bases, with 12 bases left in between. The variable domain in full, with the rest retrieved from reference TRBV7-8 and TRBJ2-7, is GAGVSQSPRYKVAKRGQDVALRCDPISGHVSLFWYQQALGQGPEFLTYFQNEAQLDKSGLPSDRFFAERPEGSVSTLKIQRTQQEDSAVYLCASSFGEAYYEQYFGPGTRLTVT.

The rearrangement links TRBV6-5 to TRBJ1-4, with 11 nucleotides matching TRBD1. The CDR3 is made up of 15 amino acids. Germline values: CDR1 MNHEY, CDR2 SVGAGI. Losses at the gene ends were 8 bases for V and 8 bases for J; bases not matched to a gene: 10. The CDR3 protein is CASAEGTGGKEKLFF. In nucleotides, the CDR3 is TGTGCCAGCGCTGAAGGGACAGGGGGGAAGGAAAAACTGTTTTTT.

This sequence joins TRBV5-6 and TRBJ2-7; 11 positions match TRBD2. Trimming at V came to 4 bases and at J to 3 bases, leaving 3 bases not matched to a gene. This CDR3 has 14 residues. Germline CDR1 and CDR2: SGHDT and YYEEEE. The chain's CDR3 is CASSLTSGGYEQYF. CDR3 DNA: TGTGCCAGCAGCCTCACTAGCGGGGGCTACGAGCAGTACTTC.

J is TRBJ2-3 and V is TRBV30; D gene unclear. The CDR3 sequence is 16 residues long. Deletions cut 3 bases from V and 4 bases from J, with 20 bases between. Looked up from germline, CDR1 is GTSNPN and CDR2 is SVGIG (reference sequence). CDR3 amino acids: CAWSSGSLGGPDTQYF. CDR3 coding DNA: TGTGCCTGGAGCTCGGGTTCGTTGGGTGGGCCAGATACGCAGTATTTT.

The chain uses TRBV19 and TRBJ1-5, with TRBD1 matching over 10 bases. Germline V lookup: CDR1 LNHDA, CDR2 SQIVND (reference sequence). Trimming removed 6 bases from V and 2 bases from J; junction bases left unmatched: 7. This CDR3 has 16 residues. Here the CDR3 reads CASSQGQGRGNQPQHF. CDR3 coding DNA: TGTGCCAGTAGCCAGGGACAGGGGAGGGGCAATCAGCCCCAGCATTTT.

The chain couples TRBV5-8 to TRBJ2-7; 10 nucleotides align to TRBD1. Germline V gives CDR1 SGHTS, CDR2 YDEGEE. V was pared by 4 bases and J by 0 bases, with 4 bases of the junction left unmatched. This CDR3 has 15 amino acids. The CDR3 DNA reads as TGTGCCAGCAGCGGACAGGGGGTCCGCTCCTACGAGCAGTACTTC. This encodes CASSGQGVRSYEQYF.

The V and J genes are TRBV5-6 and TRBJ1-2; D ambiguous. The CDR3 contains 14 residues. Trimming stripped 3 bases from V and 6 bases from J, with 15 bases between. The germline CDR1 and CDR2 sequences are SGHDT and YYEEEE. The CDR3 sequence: CASSSLGFQHGYTF. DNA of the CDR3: TGTGCCAGCAGCTCGTTAGGGTTCCAGCATGGCTACACCTTC.

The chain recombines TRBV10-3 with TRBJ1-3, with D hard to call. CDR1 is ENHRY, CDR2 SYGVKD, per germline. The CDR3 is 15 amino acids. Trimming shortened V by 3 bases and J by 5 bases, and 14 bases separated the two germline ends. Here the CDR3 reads CAISDAKASRNTIYF. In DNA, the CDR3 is TGTGCCATCAGTGATGCGAAGGCATCACGAAACACCATATATTTT.

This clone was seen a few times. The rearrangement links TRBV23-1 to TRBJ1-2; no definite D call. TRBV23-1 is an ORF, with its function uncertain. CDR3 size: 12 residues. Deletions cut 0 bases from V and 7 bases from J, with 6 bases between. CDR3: CASSQSRSGYTF. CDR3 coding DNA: TGCGCCAGCAGTCAATCGCGCAGTGGCTACACCTTC.

CDR3 amino acids: CASSQGLAGPSTDTQYF. The CDR3 DNA reads as TGCGCCAGCAGCCAAGGACTAGCGGGGCCAAGCACAGATACGCAGTATTTT. This chain joins TRBV4-1 and TRBJ2-3, with 11 bases identical to TRBD2. Germline trimming cut 1 base from V and 0 bases from J; bases unmatched to any gene: 3. The CDR3 spans 17 residues. Germline V gene sequence: CDR1 MGHRA, CDR2 YSYEKL.

The CDR3 loop reads CAWSIGGQPQHF. Written as DNA, the CDR3 is TGTGCCTGGAGTATTGGCGGTCAGCCCCAGCATTTT. The chain recombines TRBV30 with TRBJ1-5; D is uncertain. This CDR3 region has 12 residues. V was cut by 2 bases and J by 6 bases, with 8 bases left in between. Germline-derived CDR1 and CDR2 are GTSNPN and SVGIG (reference sequence). Full variable domain (outside the CDR3, taken from reference TRBV30 and TRBJ1-5): SQTIHQWPATLVQPVGSPLSLECTVEGTSNPNLYWYRQAAGRGLQLLFYSVGIGQISSEVPQNLSASRPQDRQFILSSKKLLLSDSGFYLCAWSIGGQPQHFGDGTRLSIL.

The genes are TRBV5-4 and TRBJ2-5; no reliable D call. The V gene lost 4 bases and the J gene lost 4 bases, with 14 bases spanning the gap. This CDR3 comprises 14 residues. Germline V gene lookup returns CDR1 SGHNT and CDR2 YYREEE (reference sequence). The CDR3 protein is CASSPPDLRETQYF. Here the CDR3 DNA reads TGTGCCAGCAGCCCTCCGGACCTCCGAGAGACCCAGTACTTC.

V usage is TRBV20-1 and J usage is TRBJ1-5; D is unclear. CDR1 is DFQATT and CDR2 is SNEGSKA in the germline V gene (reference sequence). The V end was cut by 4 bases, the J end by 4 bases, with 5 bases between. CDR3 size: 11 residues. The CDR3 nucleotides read TGCAGTGCTACTTCTAATCAGCCCCAGCATTTT. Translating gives CSATSNQPQHF.

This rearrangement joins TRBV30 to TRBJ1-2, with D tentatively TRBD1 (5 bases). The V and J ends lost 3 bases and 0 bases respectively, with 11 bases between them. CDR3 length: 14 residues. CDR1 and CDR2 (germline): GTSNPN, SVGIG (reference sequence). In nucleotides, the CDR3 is TGTGCCTGGAGCGAGGGGAGTACTAACTATGGCTACACCTTC. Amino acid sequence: CAWSEGSTNYGYTF.

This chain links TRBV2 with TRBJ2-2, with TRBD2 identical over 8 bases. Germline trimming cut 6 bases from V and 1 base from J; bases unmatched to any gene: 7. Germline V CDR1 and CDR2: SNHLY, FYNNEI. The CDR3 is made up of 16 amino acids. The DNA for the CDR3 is TGTGCCAGCAGGTCCCAACGGGGGGGGAACACCGGGGAGCTGTTTTTT. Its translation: CASRSQRGGNTGELFF.

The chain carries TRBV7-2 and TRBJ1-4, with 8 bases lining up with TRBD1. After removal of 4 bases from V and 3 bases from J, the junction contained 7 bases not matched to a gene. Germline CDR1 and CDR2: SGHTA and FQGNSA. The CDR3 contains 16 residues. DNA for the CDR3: TGTGCCAGCAGCTATAATATACAGGGGGCTAATGAAAAACTGTTTTTT. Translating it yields CASSYNIQGANEKLFF.

CDR3 amino acids: CASSLDRNGNTEAFF. Written as DNA, the CDR3 is TGTGCCAGCAGCTTAGATCGTAACGGTAACACTGAAGCTTTCTTT. The chain uses TRBV11-2 and TRBJ1-1; no reliable D call. Germline V gene sequence: CDR1 SGHAT, CDR2 FQNNGV. The CDR3 has 15 amino acids. V lost 0 bases and J lost 2, with 10 bases in between.

The CDR3 bases are TGTGCCAGTACTCTAAGGGAACGACAGCTTTCAACTAATGAAAAACTGTTTTTT. It specifies CASTLRERQLSTNEKLFF. The chain recombines TRBV19 with TRBJ1-4, with D perhaps matching TRBD1 (5 bases). Germline V gene sequence: CDR1 LNHDA, CDR2 SQIVND (reference sequence). The CDR3 spans 18 residues. Trimming cost V 7 bases and J 0 bases, with 21 bases left between them.

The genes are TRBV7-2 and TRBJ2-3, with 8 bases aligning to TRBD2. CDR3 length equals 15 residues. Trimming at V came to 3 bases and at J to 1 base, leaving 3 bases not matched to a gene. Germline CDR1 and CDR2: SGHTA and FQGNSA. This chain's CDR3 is CASSLSSGGTDTQYF. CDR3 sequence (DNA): TGTGCCAGCAGCTTGAGTAGCGGGGGCACAGATACGCAGTATTTT.

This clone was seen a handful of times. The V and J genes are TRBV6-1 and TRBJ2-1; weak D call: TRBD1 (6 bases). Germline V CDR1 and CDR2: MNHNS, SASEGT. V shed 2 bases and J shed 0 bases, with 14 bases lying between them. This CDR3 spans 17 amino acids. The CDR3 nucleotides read TGTGCCAGCAGTGAATTGTGGGGACAAACCTCCTACAATGAGCAGTTCTTC. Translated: CASSELWGQTSYNEQFF.